The 26 T cell receptor beta chains below all came from one sample that was sequenced in a study of radiation and T cells in renal cell carcinoma. Time point indicated: baseline pretreatment blood. Treatment noted: 15 Gy SBRT to primary tumor, nephrectomy 4 weeks later. Clones were read by immunoSEQ multiplex PCR, and TCRdb kept only the in-frame ones, dropping some. Of 20,000 to 25,000 clones listed, about 80% are singletons. Source: blood, taken from a patient whose treatment included radiotherapy and nephrectomy. These TCRs come from a man in his sixties with renal cell carcinoma.

V and J are TRBV19 and TRBJ1-6, with D unclear. This CDR3 has 14 amino acids. Germline loops: CDR1 LNHDA, CDR2 SQIVND (reference sequence). Trimming left V 3 bases short and J 9 bases short, with 12 bases between. The CDR3: CASSMGGRPSPLHF. In nucleotides, the CDR3 is TGTGCCAGTAGTATGGGCGGTCGGCCTTCACCCCTCCACTTT.

The chain uses TRBV5-4 and TRBJ2-7; D unresolved. CDR3 length equals 13 residues. Germline V gives CDR1 SGHNT, CDR2 YYREEE (reference sequence). V was shortened by 4 bases and J by 3 bases, with 11 bases between the two germline ends. Here the CDR3 reads CASSRPMDYEQYF. The CDR3 nucleotides read TGTGCCAGCAGCCGCCCTATGGACTACGAGCAGTACTTC. The full variable domain, completed using reference TRBV5-4 and TRBJ2-7, is ETGVTQSPTHLIKTRGQQVTLRCSSQSGHNTVSWYQQALGQGPQFIFQYYREEENGRGNFPPRFSGLQFPNYSSELNVNALELDDSALYLCASSRPMDYEQYFGPGTRLTVT.

This clone appeared once. The J gene is TRBJ2-5, the V gene TRBV4-3, with D perhaps TRBD1 (5 bases). Germline CDR1 reads LGHNA; CDR2 reads YSLEER. V lost 0 bases and J lost 1, with 12 bases in between. This CDR3 region has 16 residues. The CDR3 spells CASSQDLQAGQETQYF. In nucleotides, the CDR3 is TGCGCCAGCAGCCAAGATTTACAGGCCGGCCAAGAGACCCAGTACTTC.

Only a few counts were recorded for this clone. J is TRBJ2-7 and V is TRBV5-5; D is possibly TRBD1 (5 bases). The V gene's germline CDR1 is SGHKS and CDR2 YYEKEE (reference sequence). This CDR3 has 14 residues. The V gene lost 1 base and the J gene lost 7 bases, with 15 bases spanning the gap. In DNA form, the CDR3 reads TGTGCCAGCAGCTTGCTGGGCAGGGCTGAAGAGCAGTACTTC. Translating gives CASSLLGRAEEQYF.

The chain recombines TRBV19 with TRBJ1-4, with 7 bases matching TRBD1. Germline CDR1 LNHDA, CDR2 SQIVND (reference sequence). Trimming took 4 bases from V and 5 from J; bases not matched to a gene: 7. This CDR3 region has 15 residues. In nucleotides, the CDR3 is TGTGCCAGTAGTAGAGGACAGGTTCCGAATGAAAAACTGTTTTTT. Translating it yields CASSRGQVPNEKLFF. The whole variable domain, remainder taken from reference TRBV19 and TRBJ1-4, is DGGITQSPKYLFRKEGQNVTLSCEQNLNHDAMYWYRQDPGQGLRLIYYSQIVNDFQKGDIAEGYSVSREKKESFPLTVTSAQKNPTAFYLCASSRGQVPNEKLFFGSGTQLSVL.

The chain carries TRBV2 and TRBJ1-1; D is unresolved. CDR1 is SNHLY, CDR2 FYNNEI, per germline. Trimming stripped 4 bases from V and 1 base from J, with 7 bases between. The CDR3 has 13 residues. The CDR3 DNA is TGTGCCAGCAGTGCATGGAGGAACACTGAAGCTTTCTTT. Amino acid sequence: CASSAWRNTEAFF. The whole variable domain, remainder taken from reference TRBV2 and TRBJ1-1, is EPEVTQTPSHQVTQMGQEVILRCVPISNHLYFYWYRQILGQKVEFLVSFYNNEISEKSEIFDDQFSVERPDGSNFTLKIRSTKLEDSAMYFCASSAWRNTEAFFGQGTRLTVV.

This rearrangement joins TRBV5-1 to TRBJ1-2; 7 nucleotides match TRBD1. This CDR3 contains 16 residues. With 0 bases clipped from V and 1 base from J, the junction kept 6 bases outside the gene matches. CDR1 is SGHRS, CDR2 YFSETQ, per germline. CDR3 sequence: CASSLAVDRVNYGYTF. DNA for the CDR3: TGCGCCAGCAGCTTGGCCGTAGACAGGGTTAACTATGGCTACACCTTC. The variable domain in full, completed from reference TRBV5-1 and TRBJ1-2, reads KAGVTQTPRYLIKTRGQQVTLSCSPISGHRSVSWYQQTPGQGLQFLFEYFSETQRNKGNFPGRFSGRQFSNSRSEMNVSTLELGDSALYLCASSLAVDRVNYGYTFGSGTRLTVV.

A remark on this clone: One end of the junction does not line up with germline, which may come from a read error. The J gene is TRBJ2-2, the V gene TRBV7-7, with 11 bases matching TRBD2. The length of the CDR3 is 14 residues. Germline loops: CDR1 SSHAT, CDR2 FNYEAQ (reference sequence). The CDR3 loop reads CASSTSGSTGELFF. Here the CDR3 DNA reads TGTGCTAGCAGTACTAGCGGGAGCACCGGGGAGCTGTTTTTT.

This clone was counted a single time. The gene calls are TRBV9 and TRBJ2-7; D is undetermined. The CDR3 covers 13 residues. The V end lost 4 bases, the J end lost 0 bases, and 8 bases lay between the germline ends. CDR1 and CDR2 from the germline V gene are SGDLS and YYNGEE. CDR3: CASSMGSSYEQYF. CDR3 nucleotides: TGTGCCAGCAGCATGGGTAGCTCCTACGAGCAGTACTTC.

CDR3: CASMENNEQFF. For the CDR3, the DNA is TGTGCCAGCATGGAGAACAATGAGCAGTTCTTC. This chain uses TRBV6-1 with TRBJ2-1; D ambiguous. Trimming stripped 7 bases from V and 5 bases from J, with 6 bases between. CDR3 length: 11 amino acids. Germline assignment: CDR1 MNHNS and CDR2 SASEGT.

CDR3 in DNA: TGTGCCAGCAGCTTAGGGTTCGCGGGACAACCCTACAATGAGCAGTTCTTC. It yields the protein CASSLGFAGQPYNEQFF. The chain is built from TRBV11-2 and TRBJ2-1, with D perhaps matching TRBD1 or TRBD2 (6 bases each). This CDR3 has 17 residues. Germline values: CDR1 SGHAT, CDR2 FQNNGV. V was shortened by 1 base and J by 2 bases, with 15 bases between the two germline ends.

This clone is judged medium-sized. The chain employs TRBV6-5 and TRBJ1-1, with D maybe TRBD1 (5 bases). The CDR3 spans 14 residues. Germline V gives CDR1 MNHEY, CDR2 SVGAGI. V was pared by 2 bases and J by 3 bases, with 10 bases between. The DNA of the CDR3 is TGTGCCAGCAGTTACCGGGGAGGGGACACTGAAGCTTTCTTT. This gives the protein CASSYRGGDTEAFF.

The rearrangement uses TRBV18 and TRBJ2-7; TRBD1 agrees at 11 bases. CDR1 KGHSH and CDR2 LQKENI come from the germline V gene. V shed 0 bases and J 0 bases; nucleotides not matched to a gene: 4. There are 17 residues in the CDR3. The CDR3 here is CASSPPGQGVGSYEQYF. The CDR3 coding sequence is TGTGCCAGCTCACCACCGGGACAGGGGGTCGGCTCCTACGAGCAGTACTTC.

V is TRBV7-9 and J is TRBJ1-3, with TRBD1 matching over 7 bases. The V and J ends lost 7 bases and 4 bases, in that order; junction bases with no gene match: 7. The germline CDR1 and CDR2 sequences are SEHNR and FQNEAQ (reference sequence). The CDR3 loop spans 14 amino acids. The CDR3, as DNA: TGTGCCAGCATCACCTCGACAGGGGGAAACACCATATATTTT. It encodes CASITSTGGNTIYF.

The CDR3 loop is CASSLAGQTYEQYF. The CDR3 bases are TGTGCCAGCAGCTTGGCGGGACAGACCTACGAGCAGTACTTC. V and J are TRBV5-4 and TRBJ2-7; TRBD1 matches 7 bases. With V trimmed by 0 bases and J by 2 bases, 2 bases remained unmatched. The CDR3 sequence is 14 residues long. Germline V gene data show CDR1 as SGHNT and CDR2 as YYREEE (reference sequence).

The rearrangement uses TRBV5-1 and TRBJ2-7; possibly TRBD1 for D (6 bases). CDR1 SGHRS and CDR2 YFSETQ come from the germline V gene. The CDR3 consists of 14 residues. V was pared by 0 bases and J by 2 bases, with 9 bases between. CDR3 bases: TGCGCCAGCAGCTTGGATGGACAGCCCTACGAGCAGTACTTC. Its protein product is CASSLDGQPYEQYF.

This CDR3 is CAWSVAQGNSPLHF. As DNA, the CDR3 is TGTGCCTGGAGTGTAGCTCAGGGGAATTCACCCCTCCACTTT. The rearrangement joins TRBV30 to TRBJ1-6, with D maybe TRBD1 (6 bases). The CDR3 is 14 amino acids. From germline, CDR1 is GTSNPN and CDR2 SVGIG (reference sequence). Trimming took 0 bases from V and 7 from J, leaving 10 bases between them.

The chain uses TRBV11-3 and TRBJ2-2; 8 bases match TRBD2. The germline CDR1 and CDR2 sequences are SGHNT and YENEEA. V shed 5 bases, J shed 0 bases, and the junction held 5 bases outside the gene matches. This CDR3 has 16 amino acids. CDR3 sequence: CASSPVAGTNTGELFF. CDR3 in DNA: TGTGCCAGCAGCCCCGTAGCGGGAACGAACACCGGGGAGCTGTTTTTT. Looking up the rest from reference TRBV11-3 and TRBJ2-2 gives the full variable domain: EAGVVQSPRYKIIEKKQPVAFWCNPISGHNTLYWYLQNLGQGPELLIRYENEEAVDDSQLPKDRFSAERLKGVDSTLKIQPAELGDSAVYLCASSPVAGTNTGELFFGEGSRLTVL.

The chain links TRBV29-1 to TRBJ1-2; the D gene is possibly TRBD1 (5 bases). Germline V gene lookup returns CDR1 SQVTM and CDR2 ANQGSEA. The V and J ends lost 3 bases and 8 bases respectively, with 22 bases between them. The CDR3 loop spans 15 amino acids. CDR3 sequence (DNA): TGCAGCGTTGATATTGGAGCAGGGTTAGTAAACGGCTACACCTTC. It encodes CSVDIGAGLVNGYTF.

The chain has TRBV19 and TRBJ1-2; D perhaps matches TRBD1 (5 bases). Germline loops: CDR1 LNHDA, CDR2 SQIVND (reference sequence). The ends were cut back, 5 bases at V and 0 bases at J, with 7 bases in the middle. This CDR3 is 13 amino acids long. The CDR3 is CASSGGANYGYTF. The DNA for the CDR3 is TGTGCCAGTAGTGGGGGAGCTAACTATGGCTACACCTTC.

This clone was observed many times. The V and J genes are TRBV27 and TRBJ2-7; D ambiguous. V was clipped by 8 bases and J by 2 bases, with 16 bases between them. The CDR3 is 14 amino acids. The V gene's germline CDR1 is MNHEY and CDR2 SMNVEV (reference sequence). The CDR3 DNA reads TGTGCCAGCGGCCTGGTCGAACGGGCCTACGAGCAGTACTTC. As protein: CASGLVERAYEQYF.

The CDR3 DNA reads TGTGCCAGCAGCGAGTCCGGGGTCACCTACGAGCAGTACTTC. Protein sequence: CASSESGVTYEQYF. The rearrangement links TRBV4-2 to TRBJ2-7; tentative D call: TRBD2 (5 bases). The CDR3 sequence is 14 residues long. V lost 5 bases, J lost 2 bases, and 13 bases lay in between. Germline CDR1 is LGHNA and CDR2 is YNFKEQ.

The V call is TRBV28, the J call TRBJ2-5; no clear D. CDR1 is MDHEN and CDR2 is SYDVKM in the germline V gene. This CDR3 spans 11 amino acids. The V gene lost 7 bases and the J gene lost 4 bases, with 7 bases spanning the gap. The CDR3 protein is CASKTVETQYF. Here the CDR3 DNA reads TGTGCCAGCAAAACTGTAGAGACCCAGTACTTC.

DNA for the CDR3: TGTGCCAGCAGCACCACGGACAGGGGGCCAATTTCCTACGAGCAGTACTTC. Translating it yields CASSTTDRGPISYEQYF. The chain has TRBV9 and TRBJ2-7, with 11 bases fitting TRBD1. This CDR3 region has 17 residues. V trimming: 4 bases; J trimming: 1 base; junction bases outside the gene matches: 10. Germline CDR1 SGDLS, CDR2 YYNGEE.

The chain joins TRBV7-3 to TRBJ1-1; no reliable D call. Trimming pared 0 bases from V and 5 bases from J, leaving 4 bases between. The germline gives CDR1 SGHTA, CDR2 FQGTGA. The CDR3 totals 12 residues. The CDR3 DNA is TGTGCCAGCAGCTTAACAGGGACTGAAGCTTTCTTT. Its protein is CASSLTGTEAFF.

V and J are TRBV4-1 and TRBJ2-5; TRBD1 or TRBD2 may be the D gene (5 bases each). In germline, CDR1 is MGHRA, CDR2 YSYEKL. The germline V and J ends were trimmed by 11 bases and 2 bases, with 21 bases remaining between them. The CDR3 totals 15 residues. This CDR3 reads CAPPDGATQQETQYF. The CDR3 DNA is TGCGCCCCCCCGGACGGGGCGACTCAGCAAGAGACCCAGTACTTC.